The present entry profiles one T cell receptor (beta chain) with its context. Antigen specificity is unknown. Exclusion criteria comprised uncontrolled infection, other autoimmune disease, pregnancy or lactation. Used for diagnoses were clinical symptoms, serum thyroxine and TRAb, thyroid ultrasound and orbital computed tomography. The CDR3 extends over 16 amino acids. The J segment lost 4 bases and the V segment lost 5 bases, leaving 12 bases of the junction unmatched. Per the germline V gene, CDR1 is SGHRS and CDR2 is YFSETQ. This entry is derived from a study of T cells in Graves' hyperthyroidism and ophthalmopathy. General study results and limits: A model using 13 V-J features told ophthalmopathy apart from stable hyperthyroidism. Most clonotypes expanded in thyroid above 0.001 were likewise present in blood.

Authors of the study amplified TCR beta CDR3 regions from RNA transcripts. Initially, a first-round RT-PCR of the TCR CDR3 employed the HTBI primer set. Using its own MiXCR run on the multiplex PCR reads, TCRdb lists one record per CDR3 protein. The sample shows 650,000 to 800,000 distinct CDR3 sequences, about 45% of them seen only once. The source is an adult man with Graves' disease, either hyperthyroidism or ophthalmopathy (not recorded which). J is TRBJ2-5 and V is TRBV5-1; 9 bases align to TRBD1. Sequencing was performed on peripheral blood or thyroid tissue (not recorded which). CDR3 sequence (DNA): TGCGCCAGCAGGTTGCAAGGACAGGGGCCCCGAGAGACCCAGTACTTC. It codes for CASRLQGQGPRETQYF.